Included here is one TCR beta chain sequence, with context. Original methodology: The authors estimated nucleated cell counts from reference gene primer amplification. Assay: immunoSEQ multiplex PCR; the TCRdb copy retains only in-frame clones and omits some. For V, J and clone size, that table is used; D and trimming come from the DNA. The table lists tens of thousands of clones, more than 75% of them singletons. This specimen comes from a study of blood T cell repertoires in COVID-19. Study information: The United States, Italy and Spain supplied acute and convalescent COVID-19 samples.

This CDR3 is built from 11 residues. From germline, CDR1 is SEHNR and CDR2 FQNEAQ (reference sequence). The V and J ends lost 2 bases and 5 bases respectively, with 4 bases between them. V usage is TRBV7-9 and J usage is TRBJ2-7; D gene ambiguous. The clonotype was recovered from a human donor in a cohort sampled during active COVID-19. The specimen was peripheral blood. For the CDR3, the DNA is TGTGCCAGCAGCTTATATCACGAGCAGTACTTC. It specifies CASSLYHEQYF.